This TCR beta chain is from a study of cytomegalovirus exposure and HLA in healthy donors. The PCR made use of 60 Vbeta and 13 Jbeta primers. TCRdb's copy holds only in-frame clones and misses some; the assay was immunoSEQ multiplex PCR. Of about 160,000 clones in the sample, approximately 75% are singletons; the top ten hold around 3.4%. Germline CDR1 SGDLS, CDR2 YYNGEE. The CDR3 is made up of 18 amino acids. The junction had 11 bases not matched to a gene; V was cut back by 0 bases and J by 3 bases. The chain carries TRBV9 and TRBJ2-7; 11 bases fit TRBD2. Sequenced sample: PBMCs. The TCR originated in a man aged 25-45 years in good health and CMV-seropositive. CDR3 sequence: CASSVAGGTSGGGYEQYF. The CDR3 DNA follows: TGTGCCAGCAGCGTAGCGGGTGGGACTAGCGGTGGCGGCTACGAGCAGTACTTC. Looking up the rest from reference TRBV9 and TRBJ2-7 gives the full variable domain: DSGVTQTPKHLITATGQRVTLRCSPRSGDLSVYWYQQSLDQGLQFLIQYYNGEERAKGNILERFSAQQFPDLHSELNLSSLELGDSALYFCASSVAGGTSGGGYEQYFGPGTRLTVT.